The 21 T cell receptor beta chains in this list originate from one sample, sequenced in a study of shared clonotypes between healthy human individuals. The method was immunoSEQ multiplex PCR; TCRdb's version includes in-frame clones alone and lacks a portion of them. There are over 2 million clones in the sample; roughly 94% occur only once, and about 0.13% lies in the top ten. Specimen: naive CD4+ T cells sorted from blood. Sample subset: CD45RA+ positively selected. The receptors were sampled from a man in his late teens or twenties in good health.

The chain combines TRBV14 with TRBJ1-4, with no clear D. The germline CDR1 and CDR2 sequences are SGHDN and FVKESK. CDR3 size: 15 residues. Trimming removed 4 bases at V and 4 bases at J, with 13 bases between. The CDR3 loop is CASSLRGPVNEKLFF. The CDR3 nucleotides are TGTGCCAGCAGCCTTAGAGGGCCAGTTAATGAAAAACTGTTTTTT.

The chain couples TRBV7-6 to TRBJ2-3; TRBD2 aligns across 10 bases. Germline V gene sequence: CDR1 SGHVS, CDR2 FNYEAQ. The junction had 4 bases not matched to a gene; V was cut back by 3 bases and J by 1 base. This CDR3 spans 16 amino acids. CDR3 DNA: TGTGCCAGCAGCTTTGGTGGGACTAGCGGCACAGATACGCAGTATTTT. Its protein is CASSFGGTSGTDTQYF.

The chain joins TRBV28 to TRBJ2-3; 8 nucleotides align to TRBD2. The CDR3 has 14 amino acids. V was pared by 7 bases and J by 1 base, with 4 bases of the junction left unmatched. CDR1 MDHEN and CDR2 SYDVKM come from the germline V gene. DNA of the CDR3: TGTGCCAGCATCTATAGCGGGGGCACAGATACGCAGTATTTT. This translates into CASIYSGGTDTQYF. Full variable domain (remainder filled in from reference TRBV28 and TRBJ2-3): DVKVTQSSRYLVKRTGEKVFLECVQDMDHENMFWYRQDPGLGLRLIYFSYDVKMKEKGDIPEGYSVSREKKERFSLILESASTNQTSMYLCASIYSGGTDTQYFGPGTRLTVL.

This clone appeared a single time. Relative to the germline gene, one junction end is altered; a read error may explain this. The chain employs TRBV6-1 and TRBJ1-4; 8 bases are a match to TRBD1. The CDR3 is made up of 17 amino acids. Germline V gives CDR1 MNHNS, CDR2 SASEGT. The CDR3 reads CASSEGQGRNLVEKLFF. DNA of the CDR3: TGTGCCAGCAGCGAAGGACAGGGACGCAATTTAGTAGAAAAACTGTTTTTT.

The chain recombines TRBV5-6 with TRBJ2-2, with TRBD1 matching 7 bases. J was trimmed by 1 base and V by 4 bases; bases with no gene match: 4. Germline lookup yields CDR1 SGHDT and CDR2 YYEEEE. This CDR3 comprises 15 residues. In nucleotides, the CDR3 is TGTGCCAGCAGCCTCTGGGACAGGAACACCGGGGAGCTGTTTTTT. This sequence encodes CASSLWDRNTGELFF.

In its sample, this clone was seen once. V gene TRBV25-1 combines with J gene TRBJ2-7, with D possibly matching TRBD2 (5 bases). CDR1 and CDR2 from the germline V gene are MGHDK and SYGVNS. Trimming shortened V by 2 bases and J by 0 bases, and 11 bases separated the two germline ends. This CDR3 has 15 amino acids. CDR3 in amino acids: CASSETGFSSYEQYF. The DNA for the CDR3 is TGTGCCAGCAGTGAAACGGGGTTTAGCTCCTACGAGCAGTACTTC.

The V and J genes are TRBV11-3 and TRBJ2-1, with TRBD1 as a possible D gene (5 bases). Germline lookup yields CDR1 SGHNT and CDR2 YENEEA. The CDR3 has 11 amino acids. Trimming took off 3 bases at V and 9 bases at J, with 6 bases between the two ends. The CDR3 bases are TGTGCCAGCAGCTTGCAGGGTGAGCAGTTCTTC. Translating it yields CASSLQGEQFF. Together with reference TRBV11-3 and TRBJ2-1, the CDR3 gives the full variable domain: EAGVVQSPRYKIIEKKQPVAFWCNPISGHNTLYWYLQNLGQGPELLIRYENEEAVDDSQLPKDRFSAERLKGVDSTLKIQPAELGDSAVYLCASSLQGEQFFGPGTRLTVL.

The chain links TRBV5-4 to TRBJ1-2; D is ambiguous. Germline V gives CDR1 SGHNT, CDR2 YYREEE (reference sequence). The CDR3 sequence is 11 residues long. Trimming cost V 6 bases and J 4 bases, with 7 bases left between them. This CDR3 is CASTSAYGYTF. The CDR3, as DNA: TGTGCCAGCACTTCAGCCTATGGCTACACCTTC.

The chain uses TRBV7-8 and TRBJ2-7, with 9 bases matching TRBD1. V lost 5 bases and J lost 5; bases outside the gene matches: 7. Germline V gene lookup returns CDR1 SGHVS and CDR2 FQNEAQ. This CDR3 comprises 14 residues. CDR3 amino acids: CASSHRDRAHEQYF. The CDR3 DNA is TGTGCCAGCAGCCACCGGGACAGGGCCCACGAGCAGTACTTC.

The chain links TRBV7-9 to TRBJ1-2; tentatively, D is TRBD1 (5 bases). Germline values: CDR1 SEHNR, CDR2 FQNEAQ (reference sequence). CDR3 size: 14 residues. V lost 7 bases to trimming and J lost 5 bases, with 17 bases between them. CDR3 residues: CASTARGSVYGYTF. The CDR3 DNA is TGTGCCAGCACCGCGAGGGGAAGCGTTTATGGCTACACCTTC. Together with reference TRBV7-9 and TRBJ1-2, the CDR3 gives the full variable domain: DTGVSQNPRHKITKRGQNVTFRCDPISEHNRLYWYRQTLGQGPEFLTYFQNEAQLEKSRLLSDRFSAERPKGSFSTLEIQRTEQGDSAMYLCASTARGSVYGYTFGSGTRLTVV.

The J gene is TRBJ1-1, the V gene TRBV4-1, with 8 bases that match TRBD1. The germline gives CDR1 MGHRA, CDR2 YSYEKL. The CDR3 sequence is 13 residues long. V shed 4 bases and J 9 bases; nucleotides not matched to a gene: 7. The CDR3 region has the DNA TGCGCCAGCAGCCTCGAGCGGGACAGGAAAGCTTTCTTT. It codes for CASSLERDRKAFF.

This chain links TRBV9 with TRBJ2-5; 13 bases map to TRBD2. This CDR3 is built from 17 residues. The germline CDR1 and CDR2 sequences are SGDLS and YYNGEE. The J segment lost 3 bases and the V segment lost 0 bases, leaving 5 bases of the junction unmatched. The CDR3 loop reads CASSVAGGLAGKETQYF. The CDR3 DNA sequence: TGTGCCAGCAGCGTAGCGGGGGGACTAGCGGGGAAAGAGACCCAGTACTTC.

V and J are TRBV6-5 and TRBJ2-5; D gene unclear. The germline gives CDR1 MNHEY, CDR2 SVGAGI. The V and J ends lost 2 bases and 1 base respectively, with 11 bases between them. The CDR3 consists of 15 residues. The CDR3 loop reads CASSYIGAFQETQYF. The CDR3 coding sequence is TGTGCCAGCAGTTACATCGGAGCCTTCCAAGAGACCCAGTACTTC.

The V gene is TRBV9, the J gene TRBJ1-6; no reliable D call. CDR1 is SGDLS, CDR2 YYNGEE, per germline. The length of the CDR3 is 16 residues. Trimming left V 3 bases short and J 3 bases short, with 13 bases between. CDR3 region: CASSAVDGVYNSPLHF. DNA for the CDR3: TGTGCCAGCAGCGCCGTGGACGGAGTCTATAATTCACCCCTCCACTTT.

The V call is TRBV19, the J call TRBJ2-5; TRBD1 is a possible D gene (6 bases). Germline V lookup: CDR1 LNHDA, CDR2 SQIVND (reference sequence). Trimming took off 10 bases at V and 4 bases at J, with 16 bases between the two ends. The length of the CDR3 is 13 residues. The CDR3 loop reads CATGSGVGETQYF. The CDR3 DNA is TGTGCCACTGGTTCAGGGGTGGGAGAGACCCAGTACTTC. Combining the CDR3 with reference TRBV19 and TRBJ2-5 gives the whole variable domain DGGITQSPKYLFRKEGQNVTLSCEQNLNHDAMYWYRQDPGQGLRLIYYSQIVNDFQKGDIAEGYSVSREKKESFPLTVTSAQKNPTAFYLCATGSGVGETQYFGPGTRLLVL.

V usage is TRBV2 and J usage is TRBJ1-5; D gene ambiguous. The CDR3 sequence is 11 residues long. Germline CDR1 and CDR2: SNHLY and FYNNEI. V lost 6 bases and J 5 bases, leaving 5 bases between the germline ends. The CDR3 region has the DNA TGTGCCAGCAGGTACGATCAGCCCCAGCATTTT. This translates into CASRYDQPQHF. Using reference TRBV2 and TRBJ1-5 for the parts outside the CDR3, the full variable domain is EPEVTQTPSHQVTQMGQEVILRCVPISNHLYFYWYRQILGQKVEFLVSFYNNEISEKSEIFDDQFSVERPDGSNFTLKIRSTKLEDSAMYFCASRYDQPQHFGDGTRLSIL.

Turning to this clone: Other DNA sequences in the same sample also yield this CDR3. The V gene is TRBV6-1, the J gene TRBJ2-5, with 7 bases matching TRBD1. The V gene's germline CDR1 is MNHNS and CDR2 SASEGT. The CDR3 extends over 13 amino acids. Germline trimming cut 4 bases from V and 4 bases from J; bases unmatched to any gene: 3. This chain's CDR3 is CASSGQGVETQYF. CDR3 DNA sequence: TGTGCCAGCAGTGGACAGGGAGTAGAGACCCAGTACTTC.

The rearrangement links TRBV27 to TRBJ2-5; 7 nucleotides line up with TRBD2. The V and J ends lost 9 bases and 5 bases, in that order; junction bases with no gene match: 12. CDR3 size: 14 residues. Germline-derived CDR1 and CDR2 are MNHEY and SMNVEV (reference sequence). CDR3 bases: TGTGCCAGTAGAAGCGGGGAAGTTTGGGAGACCCAGTACTTC. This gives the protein CASRSGEVWETQYF.

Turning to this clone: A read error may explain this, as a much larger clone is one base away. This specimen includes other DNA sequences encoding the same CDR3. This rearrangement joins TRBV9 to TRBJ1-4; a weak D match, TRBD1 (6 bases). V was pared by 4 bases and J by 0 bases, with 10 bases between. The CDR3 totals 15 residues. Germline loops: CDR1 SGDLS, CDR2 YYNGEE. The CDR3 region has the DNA TGTGCCAGCAGCCCCGGACAGACAACTAATGAAAAACTGTTTTTT. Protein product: CASSPGQTTNEKLFF.

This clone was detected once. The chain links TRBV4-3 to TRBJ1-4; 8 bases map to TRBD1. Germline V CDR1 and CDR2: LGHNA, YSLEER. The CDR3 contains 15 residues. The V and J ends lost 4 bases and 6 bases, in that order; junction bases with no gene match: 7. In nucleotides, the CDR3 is TGCGCCAGCAGCCGAGGCCTGACAGGGGATGAAAAACTGTTTTTT. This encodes CASSRGLTGDEKLFF.

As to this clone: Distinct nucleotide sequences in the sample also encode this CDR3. The CDR3: CASSLVDRGTEAFF. The CDR3 DNA follows: TGCGCCAGCAGCTTGGTGGACAGGGGCACTGAAGCTTTCTTT. The chain carries TRBV5-1 and TRBJ1-1; 9 bases match TRBD1. The CDR3 has 14 amino acids. Losses at the gene ends were 0 bases for V and 4 bases for J; bases not matched to a gene: 1. The germline V gene has CDR1 SGHRS and CDR2 YFSETQ.